This is a list of T cell receptor beta chains from one sample in a study of T cell responses to AZD1222 COVID-19 vaccine. Assay used: immunoSEQ multiplex PCR; TCRdb lists only in-frame clones, some missing. Among 98,000 or so clones listed, approximately 89% were seen once. Sequenced here: peripheral blood, sampled on day 0 of AZD1222 vaccination. These receptors were collected from an adult in good health. CDR3s include the opening cysteine and the closing phenylalanine or tryptophan. The D gene is left open where the match is weak. Rows may omit the clone size; those that give it use once, few, many or a size class.

CDR3 length	J gene	clone size	D gene	V gene	CDR3 protein	CDR3 DNA
14	TRBJ1-2	-	-	TRBV30	CAWSARAKNYGYTF	TGTGCCTGGAGCGCCCGGGCTAAAAACTATGGCTACACCTTC
16	TRBJ1-1	-	TRBD1	TRBV19	CASSMWTGGMNTEAFF	TGTGCCAGTAGTATGTGGACAGGGGGGATGAACACTGAAGCTTTCTTT
13	TRBJ2-1	-	-	TRBV6-5	CASSTGFVNEQFF	TGTGCCAGCAGTACAGGGTTTGTTAATGAGCAGTTCTTC
15	TRBJ1-1	-	-	TRBV19	CASTFLGRGNTEAFF	TGTGCCAGCACCTTTCTAGGGCGGGGGAACACTGAAGCTTTCTTT
13	TRBJ2-7	-	-	TRBV2	CASSDGRSYEQYF	TGTGCCAGCAGTGACGGCAGGTCCTACGAGCAGTACTTC
15	TRBJ2-3	-	-	TRBV5-1	CASKRWGSQTDTQYF	TGCGCCAGCAAGAGGTGGGGTTCCCAGACAGATACGCAGTATTTT
13	TRBJ2-1	-	TRBD1	TRBV19	CASSIGQGNEQFF	TGTGCCAGTAGTATCGGACAGGGGAATGAGCAGTTCTTC
16	TRBJ2-5	-	-	TRBV5-8	CASSFTGGRGQETQYF	TGTGCCAGCAGCTTCACCGGCGGACGGGGACAAGAGACCCAGTACTTC
16	TRBJ2-3	few	TRBD1	TRBV7-9	CASSRGAGGGTDTQYF	TGTGCCAGCAGCCGCGGGGCAGGGGGCGGCACAGATACGCAGTATTTT
13	TRBJ1-2	-	TRBD1	TRBV5-1	CASSSGTGFGYTF	TGCGCCAGCAGCTCGGGGACAGGCTTCGGCTACACCTTC
13	TRBJ2-1	-	-	TRBV4-2	CASSQSSYNEQFF	TGTGCCAGCAGCCAAAGTTCTTACAATGAGCAGTTCTTC
14	TRBJ1-3	-	-	TRBV7-6	CASSLVLFGDTIYF	TGTGCCAGCAGCTTAGTACTGTTTGGGGACACCATATATTTT
14	TRBJ2-3	-	TRBD1	TRBV5-1	CASSLAGTGNTQYF	TGCGCCAGCAGCTTGGCCGGGACAGGGAACACGCAGTATTTT
16	TRBJ1-3	-	-	TRBV4-1	CASSLGGTGSGNTIYF	TGCGCCAGCAGCCTTGGAGGGACGGGCTCTGGAAACACCATATATTTT
14	TRBJ1-6	-	-	TRBV6-5	CASSLGGDGSPLHF	TGTGCCAGCAGTTTGGGTGGGGACGGTTCACCCCTCCACTTT
14	TRBJ1-1	-	-	TRBV5-1	CASSSEGDGTEAFF	TGCGCCAGCAGCTCCGAGGGGGATGGGACTGAAGCTTTCTTT
15	TRBJ2-3	-	-	TRBV6-5	CASSPGGRGTDTQYF	TGTGCCAGCAGTCCGGGGGGCCGGGGCACAGATACGCAGTATTTT
14	TRBJ1-1	-	TRBD1	TRBV29-1	CSGSGQVQGTEAFF	TGCAGCGGCAGCGGACAGGTACAAGGTACTGAAGCTTTCTTT
16	TRBJ2-4	-	-	TRBV7-9	CASSSPVFSAKNIQYF	TGTGCCAGCAGCTCCCCGGTGTTTTCAGCCAAAAACATTCAGTACTTC
15	TRBJ2-4	-	-	TRBV5-8	CASSNFKGSENIQYF	TGTGCCAGCAGCAATTTCAAGGGGTCGGAAAACATTCAGTACTTC
17	TRBJ1-5	-	-	TRBV19	CASSIGLGGPSNQPQHF	TGTGCCAGTAGTATAGGTTTAGGAGGACCGAGCAATCAGCCCCAGCATTTT
14	TRBJ1-2	-	-	TRBV7-8	CASSLAGTNYGYTF	TGTGCCAGCAGCTTAGCCGGGACCAACTATGGCTACACCTTC
15	TRBJ1-2	-	TRBD1	TRBV11-2	CASSADRGRDYGYTF	TGTGCCAGCAGCGCCGACAGGGGGCGCGACTATGGCTACACCTTC
15	TRBJ1-2	-	-	TRBV25-1	CASSEGGRGTYGYTF	TGTGCCAGCAGTGAGGGAGGAAGGGGGACCTATGGCTACACCTTC
12	TRBJ1-2	-	-	TRBV12-3/TRBV12-4	CASSLERRGYTF	TGTGCCAGCAGTTTGGAACGGCGGGGCTACACCTTC
12	TRBJ2-3	-	-	TRBV9	CASSARRDTQYF	TGTGCCAGCAGCGCGAGGCGGGATACGCAGTATTTT
15	TRBJ2-1	-	-	TRBV4-1	CASSRGPGIGNEQFF	TGCGCCAGCAGCCGGGGGCCAGGGATCGGAAATGAGCAGTTCTTC
11	TRBJ2-3	-	-	TRBV12-3/TRBV12-4	CASIRTDTQYF	TGTGCCAGCATCAGGACAGATACGCAGTATTTT
12	TRBJ1-2	few	TRBD1	TRBV6-5	CASNAGQGKYTF	TGTGCCAGCAATGCGGGACAGGGTAAATACACCTTC
17	TRBJ2-1	-	-	TRBV4-1	CASSLFSGGATENEQFF	TGCGCCAGCAGCCTGTTTAGTGGGGGGGCAACGGAGAATGAGCAGTTCTTC
12	TRBJ1-1	-	TRBD1	TRBV2	CASSATGVGAFF	TGTGCCAGCAGTGCTACAGGGGTCGGAGCTTTCTTT
15	TRBJ1-2	-	TRBD1	TRBV6-5	CASKIPGGAGYGYTF	TGTGCCAGCAAAATTCCAGGGGGCGCCGGCTATGGCTACACCTTC
15	TRBJ2-7	-	TRBD1	TRBV18	CASSRGTGGPYEQYF	TGTGCCAGCTCACGGGGGACAGGGGGCCCCTACGAGCAGTACTTC
13	TRBJ1-4	-	-	TRBV25-1	CASRGGVSEKLFF	TGTGCCAGCAGGGGCGGGGTTAGTGAAAAACTGTTTTTT
17	TRBJ2-1	-	-	TRBV9	CASSVANSGGAHNEQFF	TGTGCCAGCAGCGTAGCTAACAGTGGGGGGGCTCACAATGAGCAGTTCTTC
12	TRBJ2-7	-	TRBD1	TRBV2	CASSEADGQGLF	TGTGCCAGCAGTGAAGCAGACGGACAGGGATTGTTC
14	TRBJ1-1	-	-	TRBV9	CASSTRTGDTEAFF	TGTGCCAGCAGCACTAGGACGGGCGACACTGAAGCTTTCTTT
16	TRBJ2-2	-	-	TRBV5-1	CASSSLVGANTGELFF	TGCGCCAGCAGTTCTCTAGTGGGGGCGAACACCGGGGAGCTGTTTTTT
13	TRBJ2-1	-	-	TRBV11-2	CASSSNSVTEQFF	TGTGCCAGCAGCTCAAATTCTGTGACCGAGCAGTTCTTC